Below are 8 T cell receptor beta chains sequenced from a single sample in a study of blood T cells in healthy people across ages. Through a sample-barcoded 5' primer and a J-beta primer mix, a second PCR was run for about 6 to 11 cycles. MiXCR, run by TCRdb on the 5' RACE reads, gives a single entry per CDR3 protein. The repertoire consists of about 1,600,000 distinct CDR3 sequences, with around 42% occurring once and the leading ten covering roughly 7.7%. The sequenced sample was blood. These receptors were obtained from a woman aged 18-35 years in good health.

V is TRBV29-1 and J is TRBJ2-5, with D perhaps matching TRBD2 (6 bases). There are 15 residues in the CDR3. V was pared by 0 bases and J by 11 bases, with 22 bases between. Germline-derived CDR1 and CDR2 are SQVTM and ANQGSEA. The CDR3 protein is CSVEEKGLPLNEQYF. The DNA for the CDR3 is TGCAGCGTTGAAGAAAAGGGACTCCCCCTTAATGAGCAGTACTTC.

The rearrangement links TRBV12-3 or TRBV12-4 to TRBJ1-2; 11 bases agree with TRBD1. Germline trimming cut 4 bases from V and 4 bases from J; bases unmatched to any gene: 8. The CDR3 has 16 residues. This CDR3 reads CASSSSGQGAGYGYTF. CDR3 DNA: TGTGCCAGCAGTTCCTCCGGACAGGGGGCGGGCTATGGCTACACCTTC.

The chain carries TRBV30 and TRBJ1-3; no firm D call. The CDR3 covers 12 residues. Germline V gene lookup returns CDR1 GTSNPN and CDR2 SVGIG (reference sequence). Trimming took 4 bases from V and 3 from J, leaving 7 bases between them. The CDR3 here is CAWKGSGNTIYF. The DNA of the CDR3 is TGTGCCTGGAAAGGGAGTGGAAACACCATATATTTT.

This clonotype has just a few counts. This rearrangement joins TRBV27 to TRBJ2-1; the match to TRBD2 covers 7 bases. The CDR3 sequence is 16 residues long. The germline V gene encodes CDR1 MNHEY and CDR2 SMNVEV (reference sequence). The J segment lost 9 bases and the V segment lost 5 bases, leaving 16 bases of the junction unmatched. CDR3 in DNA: TGTGCCAGCAGTCCCCGCCTCGGGGGGACCCCTAGTGAGCAGTTCTTC. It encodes CASSPRLGGTPSEQFF.

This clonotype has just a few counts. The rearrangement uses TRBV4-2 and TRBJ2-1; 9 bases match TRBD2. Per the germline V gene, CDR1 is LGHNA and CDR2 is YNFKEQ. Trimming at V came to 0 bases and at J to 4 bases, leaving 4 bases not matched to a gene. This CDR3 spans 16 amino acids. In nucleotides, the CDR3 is TGTGCCAGCAGCCAAGATTGGAGCGGGGGGTACAATGAGCAGTTCTTC. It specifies CASSQDWSGGYNEQFF.

The DNA for the CDR3 is TGTGCCATCAGTGAGAGGCTAGCGGGGACTCCGACCACAGATACGCAGTATTTT. Amino acids: CAISERLAGTPTTDTQYF. The chain links TRBV10-3 to TRBJ2-3; TRBD2 matches 9 bases. The CDR3 loop spans 18 amino acids. V shed 2 bases, J shed 2 bases, and the junction held 11 bases outside the gene matches. The V gene's germline CDR1 is ENHRY and CDR2 SYGVKD.

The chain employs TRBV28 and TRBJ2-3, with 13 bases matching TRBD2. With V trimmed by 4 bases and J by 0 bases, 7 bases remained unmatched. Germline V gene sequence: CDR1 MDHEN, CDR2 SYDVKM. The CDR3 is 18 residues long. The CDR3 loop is CASSSRLAGGLSTDTQYF. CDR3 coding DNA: TGTGCCAGCAGTTCTAGACTAGCGGGGGGCCTTAGCACAGATACGCAGTATTTT.

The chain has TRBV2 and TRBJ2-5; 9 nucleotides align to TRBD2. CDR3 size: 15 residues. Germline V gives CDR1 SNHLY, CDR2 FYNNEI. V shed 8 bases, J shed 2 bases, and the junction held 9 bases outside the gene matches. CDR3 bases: TGTGCCAGCGGGGTAGCGGGGGATCTACAAGAGACCCAGTACTTC. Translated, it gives CASGVAGDLQETQYF.